This T cell receptor beta chain was captured in a study of blood T cells in healthy people across ages. Trimming at V came to 4 bases and at J to 7 bases, leaving 8 bases not matched to a gene. The CDR3 extends over 15 amino acids. CDR1 is SGHAT and CDR2 is FQNNGV in the germline V gene. A second PCR of about 7 to 12 cycles used a sample-barcoded 5' primer and a J-beta primer mix. Through a template-switch adaptor with 12 random nucleotides, each cDNA molecule received a tag. MiXCR, applied by TCRdb to the 5' RACE reads, yields one record per CDR3 protein. The sample records under 2,000,000 distinct CDR3 sequences, about 50% being singletons.

Sequencing input: blood. This chain links TRBV11-2 with TRBJ2-1, with TRBD2 matching over 9 bases. This clonotype was obtained from a woman aged 40 to 50 in good health. CDR3 DNA: TGTGCCAGCAGCTCGGTAGCGGGGGCGTATAATGAGCAGTTCTTC. Protein: CASSSVAGAYNEQFF.